These 27 T cell receptor beta chains share one sample of origin, sequenced in a study of T-cell reconstitution after alpha-beta-depleted transplantation in children. As it was prepared, the TCRbeta library received unique molecular identifiers. TCRdb recomputed calls from the PCR reads with MiXCR, one row per CDR3 protein. The table lists about 350,000 distinct CDR3 sequences, more than 10% of them singletons. The source material was PBMCs, sampled from the stem cell graft. These receptors were obtained from a human donor who donated a stem cell graft to a child with Fanconi anemia.

J is TRBJ2-3 and V is TRBV5-1, with unresolved D. CDR3 length equals 11 residues. Germline-derived CDR1 and CDR2 are SGHRS and YFSETQ. The germline V and J ends were trimmed by 7 bases and 2 bases, with 5 bases remaining between them. The CDR3 protein is CASGDTDTQYF. The CDR3 DNA is TGCGCCAGCGGAGACACAGATACGCAGTATTTT.

This clonotype was observed a few times. This sequence joins TRBV3-1 and TRBJ1-2; 7 bases line up with TRBD1. The CDR3 is made up of 17 amino acids. Per germline, CDR1 LGHDT and CDR2 YNNKEL (reference sequence). V dropped 2 bases and J dropped 8; count of bases not matched to a gene: 17. CDR3 nucleotides: TGTGCCAGCAGCCAAAAAGGAGGCTCGGCAGGGGGATCAGGCTACACCTTC. Amino acids: CASSQKGGSAGGSGYTF.

This clonotype was seen a handful of times. The genes are TRBV5-5 and TRBJ2-5, with a weak D call TRBD1 (6 bases). The ends were cut back, 1 base at V and 4 bases at J, with 14 bases in the middle. The CDR3 is made up of 15 amino acids. Germline V gene data show CDR1 as SGHKS and CDR2 as YYEKEE (reference sequence). CDR3 loop: CASSLYRESGETQYF. CDR3 sequence (DNA): TGTGCCAGCAGCTTGTACAGGGAGTCGGGAGAGACCCAGTACTTC. Looking up the rest from reference TRBV5-5 and TRBJ2-5 gives the full variable domain: DAGVTQSPTHLIKTRGQQVTLRCSPISGHKSVSWYQQVLGQGPQFIFQYYEKEERGRGNFPDRFSARQFPNYSSELNVNALLLGDSALYLCASSLYRESGETQYFGPGTRLLVL.

This chain joins TRBV5-5 and TRBJ2-2; the match to TRBD2 covers 10 bases. The CDR3 runs 17 residues. V dropped 4 bases and J dropped 2; count of bases not matched to a gene: 8. Germline CDR1 is SGHKS and CDR2 is YYEKEE (reference sequence). CDR3 loop: CASSRSLAGANTGELFF. For the CDR3, the DNA is TGTGCCAGCAGCCGCTCTCTAGCGGGGGCTAACACCGGGGAGCTGTTTTTT.

This clonotype was detected ten times or more. The J gene is TRBJ1-2, the V gene TRBV11-2; D is unresolved. V lost 3 bases, J lost 4 bases, and 15 bases lay in between. Per the germline V gene, CDR1 is SGHAT and CDR2 is FQNNGV. The CDR3 spans 15 residues. In DNA form, the CDR3 reads TGTGCCAGCAGCTTCGAGTATGCGCCCCTCTATGGCTACACCTTC. Protein product: CASSFEYAPLYGYTF.

This clonotype has only a few counts. The J gene is TRBJ2-3, the V gene TRBV20-1; D is perhaps TRBD2 (7 bases). Germline V gene sequence: CDR1 DFQATT, CDR2 SNEGSKA (reference sequence). Trimming shortened V by 7 bases and J by 3 bases, and 23 bases separated the two germline ends. This CDR3 region has 16 residues. CDR3: CSGWGGGVTGTDTQYF. In DNA, the CDR3 is TGCAGTGGATGGGGGGGCGGGGTCACGGGGACAGATACGCAGTATTTT.

The V call is TRBV4-3, the J call TRBJ2-3; no clear D. Germline V gene lookup returns CDR1 LGHNA and CDR2 YSLEER. The CDR3 covers 17 residues. V gave up 4 bases and J gave up 3 bases, with 20 bases separating them. In nucleotides, the CDR3 is TGCGCCAGCAGCCTCGGATCCGGCAGTATGACTACAGATACGCAGTATTTT. Its translation is CASSLGSGSMTTDTQYF.

The chain combines TRBV5-1 with TRBJ2-5, with D maybe TRBD1 (6 bases). The germline CDR1 and CDR2 sequences are SGHRS and YFSETQ. The CDR3 consists of 14 residues. V was clipped by 6 bases and J by 5 bases, with 17 bases between them. CDR3 DNA sequence: TGCGCCAGCAATCAAGGGGGAAATCGGGAGACCCAGTACTTC. Its protein is CASNQGGNRETQYF.

There are many counts of this clonotype. The chain employs TRBV7-2 and TRBJ1-4; the D gene is possibly TRBD1 (5 bases). There are 15 residues in the CDR3. Trimming stripped 1 base from V and 8 bases from J, with 14 bases between. Per germline, CDR1 SGHTA and CDR2 FQGNSA. CDR3 nucleotides: TGTGCCAGCAGCTTAGTAGCGCGGGGCGCCGAAAAACTGTTTTTT. It specifies CASSLVARGAEKLFF. Full variable domain (remainder filled in from reference TRBV7-2 and TRBJ1-4): GAGVSQSPSNKVTEKGKDVELRCDPISGHTALYWYRQSLGQGLEFLIYFQGNSAPDKSGLPSDRFSAERTGGSVSTLTIQRTQQEDSAVYLCASSLVARGAEKLFFGSGTQLSVL.

This clonotype appeared many times. The chain carries TRBV7-9 and TRBJ1-1, with D unresolved. CDR1 SEHNR and CDR2 FQNEAQ come from the germline V gene (reference sequence). V shed 1 base and J shed 0 bases, with 0 bases lying between them. The CDR3 has 12 residues. The CDR3: CASSLVNTEAFF. CDR3 DNA sequence: TGTGCCAGCAGCTTAGTGAACACTGAAGCTTTCTTT.

About this clonotype: A much larger clone is a single base away; this may be a read error. The chain links TRBV4-2 to TRBJ2-7; D is possibly TRBD2 (7 bases). CDR1 is LGHNA, CDR2 YNFKEQ, per germline. The CDR3 is 13 amino acids. With 4 bases removed from V and 4 bases from J, the gap between germline ends came to 11 bases. CDR3 residues: CASSPGGRYEQYV. The DNA for the CDR3 is TGTGCCAGCAGCCCCGGGGGGCGGTACGAGCAGTACGTC.

In this sample, this clonotype turned up many times. The rearrangement uses TRBV4-3 and TRBJ1-1; no definite D call. Germline loops: CDR1 LGHNA, CDR2 YSLEER. The CDR3 sequence is 15 residues long. Trimming took off 7 bases at V and 1 base at J, with 16 bases between the two ends. The CDR3 DNA sequence: TGCGCCAGCACCCCGGAGACCGTCGGGAACACTGAAGCTTTCTTT. It is translated as CASTPETVGNTEAFF.

This clonotype appeared a few times. The CDR3 is CASSLGETASQPQHF. CDR3 in DNA: TGCGCCAGCAGCTTGGGCGAAACAGCTTCTCAGCCCCAGCATTTT. V and J are TRBV5-1 and TRBJ1-5; the D is unclear. Trimming shortened V by 0 bases and J by 6 bases, and 13 bases separated the two germline ends. In germline, CDR1 is SGHRS, CDR2 YFSETQ. The CDR3 is made up of 15 amino acids.

The table lists this clonotype with many counts. This rearrangement joins TRBV12-3 or TRBV12-4 to TRBJ1-1; a weak D match, TRBD1 (5 bases). With 3 bases removed from V and 3 bases from J, the gap between germline ends came to 11 bases. The CDR3 is 14 amino acids. This CDR3 is CASSLAGPDTEAFF. CDR3 DNA: TGTGCCAGCAGTTTGGCGGGGCCGGACACTGAAGCTTTCTTT.

For the CDR3, the DNA is TGCAGCGTTGTAACAGGGACCTACGAGCAGTACTTC. It encodes CSVVTGTYEQYF. This chain joins TRBV29-1 and TRBJ2-7; tentative D call: TRBD1 (6 bases). The CDR3 runs to 12 residues. Looked up from germline, CDR1 is SQVTM and CDR2 is ANQGSEA. With 4 bases removed from V and 2 bases from J, the gap between germline ends came to 9 bases.

This clonotype has a handful of counts. The gene calls are TRBV28 and TRBJ2-7; 9 bases are shared with TRBD2. Losses at the gene ends were 6 bases for V and 3 bases for J; bases not matched to a gene: 3. The CDR3 contains 13 residues. Germline V CDR1 and CDR2: MDHEN, SYDVKM. CDR3 amino acids: CASRGTSLYEQYV. The CDR3 nucleotides read TGTGCCAGCAGAGGGACTAGCCTCTACGAGCAGTACGTC.

This clonotype was counted many times. The rearrangement links TRBV6-1 to TRBJ2-3; D remains unclear. In germline, CDR1 is MNHNS, CDR2 SASEGT. The V gene lost 8 bases and the J gene lost 2 bases, with 5 bases spanning the gap. The CDR3 has 11 residues. The CDR3 nucleotides are TGTGCCAGCGGCACCACAGATACGCAGTATTTT. Its translation is CASGTTDTQYF.

In its sample, this clonotype was seen a few times. The genes are TRBV30 and TRBJ2-5, with 8 bases matching TRBD1. Losses at the gene ends were 3 bases for V and 5 bases for J; bases not matched to a gene: 8. The germline V gene encodes CDR1 GTSNPN and CDR2 SVGIG (reference sequence). This CDR3 is built from 14 residues. CDR3 amino acids: CAWSDRGARETQYF. The CDR3 nucleotides are TGTGCCTGGAGCGACAGGGGAGCAAGGGAGACCCAGTACTTC. Variable domain in full (rest from reference TRBV30 and TRBJ2-5): SQTIHQWPATLVQPVGSPLSLECTVEGTSNPNLYWYRQAAGRGLQLLFYSVGIGQISSEVPQNLSASRPQDRQFILSSKKLLLSDSGFYLCAWSDRGARETQYFGPGTRLLVL.

This clonotype was counted ten times or more. V and J are TRBV12-3 or TRBV12-4 and TRBJ2-1, with 8 bases identical to TRBD1. V lost 5 bases and J lost 3; bases outside the gene matches: 6. The CDR3 consists of 15 residues. The CDR3 spells CASSPGQGFYNEQFF. The CDR3 nucleotides are TGTGCCAGCAGTCCCGGACAGGGATTCTACAATGAGCAGTTCTTC.

This chain joins TRBV7-2 and TRBJ2-7, with a tentative D call TRBD2 (5 bases). Trimming pared 6 bases from V and 3 bases from J, leaving 18 bases between. There are 15 residues in the CDR3. Germline-derived CDR1 and CDR2 are SGHTA and FQGNSA. The CDR3 region is CASRQDRGGSYEQYF. Written as DNA, the CDR3 is TGTGCCAGCAGACAAGACCGGGGTGGAAGCTACGAGCAGTACTTC.

This clonotype was counted ten times or more. V gene TRBV5-1 combines with J gene TRBJ2-2; D ambiguous. Deletions cut 0 bases from V and 2 bases from J, with 11 bases between. Germline loops: CDR1 SGHRS, CDR2 YFSETQ. The CDR3 loop spans 16 amino acids. The DNA of the CDR3 is TGCGCCAGCAGCTTGGTGCCAGTTGCTAACACCGGGGAGCTGTTTTTT. This translates into CASSLVPVANTGELFF.

This clonotype showed up many times. The V call is TRBV2, the J call TRBJ2-3; weak D call: TRBD2 (5 bases). CDR1 and CDR2 from the germline V gene are SNHLY and FYNNEI. Trimming cost V 8 bases and J 0 bases, with 6 bases left between them. The CDR3 is 12 amino acids. CDR3 DNA: TGTGCCAGCGGGAGTAGCACAGATACGCAGTATTTT. Amino acid sequence: CASGSSTDTQYF.

The chain couples TRBV12-3 or TRBV12-4 to TRBJ2-1; D is possibly TRBD1 or TRBD2 (5 bases each). CDR3 length equals 16 residues. Trimming removed 0 bases at V and 8 bases at J, with 17 bases between. The CDR3 DNA follows: TGTGCCAGCAGTTTAGCGCTATTAGCTGGGGGTGATGAGCAGTTCTTC. It yields the protein CASSLALLAGGDEQFF.

The chain carries TRBV4-3 and TRBJ1-4, with 9 bases that match TRBD1. Germline lookup yields CDR1 LGHNA and CDR2 YSLEER. The CDR3 sequence is 15 residues long. J gave up 7 bases and V 4 bases, and 7 bases lay outside the gene matches. The CDR3 region has the DNA TGCGCCAGCAGCCGTCGGGGACAGGGCTCTGAAAAACTGTTTTTT. Protein product: CASSRRGQGSEKLFF.

This clonotype has more than one count but fewer than ten. CDR3 DNA sequence: TGTGCCTGGGAGGACGCGGGCAGGGCCAAAAACATTCAGTACTTC. It encodes CAWEDAGRAKNIQYF. J is TRBJ2-4 and V is TRBV30; D may be TRBD2 (5 bases). Trimming took 5 bases from V and 1 from J, leaving 15 bases between them. CDR3 length: 15 amino acids. Germline V gives CDR1 GTSNPN, CDR2 SVGIG (reference sequence). Supplemented by reference TRBV30 and TRBJ2-4, the full variable domain reads SQTIHQWPATLVQPVGSPLSLECTVEGTSNPNLYWYRQAAGRGLQLLFYSVGIGQISSEVPQNLSASRPQDRQFILSSKKLLLSDSGFYLCAWEDAGRAKNIQYFGAGTRLSVL.

The chain joins TRBV6-1 to TRBJ1-6, with TRBD1 identical over 9 bases. The V gene end was trimmed by 8 bases and the J gene end by 15 bases; junction bases not matched to a gene: 14. The germline V gene encodes CDR1 MNHNS and CDR2 SASEGT. The CDR3 consists of 14 residues. In nucleotides, the CDR3 is TGTGCCAGCCGGGGGGGACAGGGTTCATCGGTCCTCCACTTT. It specifies CASRGGQGSSVLHF.

The chain is built from TRBV29-1 and TRBJ2-1; D is ambiguous. Trimming removed 5 bases at V and 0 bases at J, with 11 bases between. The CDR3 extends over 14 amino acids. In germline, CDR1 is SQVTM, CDR2 ANQGSEA. The CDR3 sequence is CSVPLTHSYNEQFF. The CDR3 region has the DNA TGCAGCGTTCCGCTAACCCACTCCTACAATGAGCAGTTCTTC.